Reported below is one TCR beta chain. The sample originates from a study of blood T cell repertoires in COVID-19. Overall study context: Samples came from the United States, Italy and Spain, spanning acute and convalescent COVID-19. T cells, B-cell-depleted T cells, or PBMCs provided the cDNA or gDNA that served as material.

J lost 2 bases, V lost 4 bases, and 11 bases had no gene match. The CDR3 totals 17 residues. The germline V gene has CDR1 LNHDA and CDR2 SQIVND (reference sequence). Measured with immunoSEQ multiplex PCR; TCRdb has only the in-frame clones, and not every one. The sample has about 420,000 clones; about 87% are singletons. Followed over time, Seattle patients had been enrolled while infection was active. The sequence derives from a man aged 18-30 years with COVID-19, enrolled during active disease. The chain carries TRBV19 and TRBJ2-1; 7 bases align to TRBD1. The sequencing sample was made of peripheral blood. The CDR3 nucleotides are TGTGCCAGTAGTAACCACCCCGGGGACAGTACCTACAATGAGCAGTTCTTC. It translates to CASSNHPGDSTYNEQFF.